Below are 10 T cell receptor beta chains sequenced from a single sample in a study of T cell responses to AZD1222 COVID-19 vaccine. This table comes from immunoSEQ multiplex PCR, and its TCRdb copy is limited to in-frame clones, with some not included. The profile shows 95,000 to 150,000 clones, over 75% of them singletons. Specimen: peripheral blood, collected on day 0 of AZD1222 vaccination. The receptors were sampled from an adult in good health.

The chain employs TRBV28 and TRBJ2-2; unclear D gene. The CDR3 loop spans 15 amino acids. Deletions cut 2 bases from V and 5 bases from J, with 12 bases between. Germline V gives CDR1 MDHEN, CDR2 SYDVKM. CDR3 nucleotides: TGTGCCAGCAGTTTAGTTCCAAAAGGGACCGGGGAGCTGTTTTTT. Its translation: CASSLVPKGTGELFF.

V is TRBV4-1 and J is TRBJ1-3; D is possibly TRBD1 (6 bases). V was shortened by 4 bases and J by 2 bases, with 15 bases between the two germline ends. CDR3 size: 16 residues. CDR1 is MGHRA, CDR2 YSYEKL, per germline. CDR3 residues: CASSPPSTGTGNTIYF. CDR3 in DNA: TGCGCCAGCAGCCCGCCTTCAACAGGGACTGGAAACACCATATATTTT.

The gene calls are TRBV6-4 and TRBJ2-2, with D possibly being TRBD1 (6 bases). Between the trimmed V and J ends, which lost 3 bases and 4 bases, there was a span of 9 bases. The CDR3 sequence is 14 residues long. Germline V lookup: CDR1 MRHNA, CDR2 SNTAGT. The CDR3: CASSESGATGELFF. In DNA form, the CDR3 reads TGTGCCAGCAGTGAGTCAGGGGCCACCGGGGAGCTGTTTTTT.

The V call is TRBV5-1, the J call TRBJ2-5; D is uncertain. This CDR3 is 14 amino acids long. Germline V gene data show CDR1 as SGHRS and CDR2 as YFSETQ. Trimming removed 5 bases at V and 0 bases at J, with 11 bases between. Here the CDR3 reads CASSSGQDQETQYF. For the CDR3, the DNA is TGCGCCAGCAGTAGTGGGCAAGACCAAGAGACCCAGTACTTC.

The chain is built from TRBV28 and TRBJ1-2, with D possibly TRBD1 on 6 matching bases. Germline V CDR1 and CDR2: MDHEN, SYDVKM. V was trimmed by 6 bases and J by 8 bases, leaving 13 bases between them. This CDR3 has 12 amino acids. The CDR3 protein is CASRRGLGGYTF. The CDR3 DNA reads TGTGCCAGCAGAAGGGGGTTGGGGGGCTACACCTTC.

CDR3 nucleotides: TGTGCCAGCAGCTTAGTGTCTACCTCACGGGAGCAGTACTTC. Amino acids: CASSLVSTSREQYF. The genes are TRBV11-3 and TRBJ2-7; D is unresolved. The V gene's germline CDR1 is SGHNT and CDR2 YENEEA. V lost 1 base, J lost 7 bases, and 14 bases lay in between. CDR3 length: 14 residues.

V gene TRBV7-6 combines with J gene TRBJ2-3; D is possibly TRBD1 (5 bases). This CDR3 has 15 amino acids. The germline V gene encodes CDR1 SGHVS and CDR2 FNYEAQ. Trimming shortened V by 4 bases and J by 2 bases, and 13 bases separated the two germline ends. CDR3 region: CASSWTVGPTDTQYF. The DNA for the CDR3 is TGTGCCAGCAGCTGGACCGTGGGGCCCACAGATACGCAGTATTTT.

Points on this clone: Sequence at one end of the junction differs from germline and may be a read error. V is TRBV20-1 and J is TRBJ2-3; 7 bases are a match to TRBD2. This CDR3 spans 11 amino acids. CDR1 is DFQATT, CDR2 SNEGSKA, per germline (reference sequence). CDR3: CSAGDYRVPDF. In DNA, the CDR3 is TGCAGTGCTGGGGACTACCGGGTTCCAGATTTT.

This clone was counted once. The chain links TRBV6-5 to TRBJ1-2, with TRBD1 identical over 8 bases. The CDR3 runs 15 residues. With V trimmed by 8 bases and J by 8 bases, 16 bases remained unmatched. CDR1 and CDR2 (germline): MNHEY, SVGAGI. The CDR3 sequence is CASALGQGALSGYTF. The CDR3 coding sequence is TGTGCCAGCGCCCTGGGGCAGGGGGCTCTGAGCGGCTACACCTTC.

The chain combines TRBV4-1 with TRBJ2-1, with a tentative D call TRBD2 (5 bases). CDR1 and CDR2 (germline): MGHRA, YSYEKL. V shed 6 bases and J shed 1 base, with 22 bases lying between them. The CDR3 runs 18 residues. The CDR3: CASSLERGGPASYNEQFF. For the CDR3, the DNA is TGCGCCAGCAGTCTGGAACGAGGCGGGCCTGCTTCCTACAATGAGCAGTTCTTC.